These 7 T cell receptor beta chains were sequenced from one sample in a study of human T cells and chemical hapten exposure. MiXCR, run by TCRdb on the RACE reads, gives a single entry per CDR3 protein. The sample lists roughly 360,000 distinct CDR3 sequences; approximately 5.1% were seen once. Time point specified: patch test 1, 2 weeks after DPC sensitization. As for treatment: therapeutic diphenylcyclopropenone sensitization with weekly scalp DPC. The sample in question was whole blood, obtained in connection with sensitization to the hapten diphenylcyclopropenone (DPC). The receptors come from a woman in her fifties or sixties with alopecia areata. Some clones in this sample may be carry-over from other donors' samples.

This rearrangement joins TRBV13 to TRBJ2-5, with TRBD1 as a possible D gene (6 bases). CDR1 is PRHDT and CDR2 is FYEKMQ in the germline V gene (reference sequence). The CDR3 is 13 residues long. Between the trimmed V and J ends, which lost 5 bases and 3 bases, there was a span of 10 bases. Here the CDR3 DNA reads TGTGCCAGCAGCCTGTACAGGGAAGAGACCCAGTACTTC. It encodes CASSLYREETQYF.

This clonotype was observed a few times. The chain couples TRBV12-3 or TRBV12-4 to TRBJ1-1, with D unclear. Trimming removed 5 bases from V and 7 bases from J, with 11 bases in between. The CDR3 loop spans 12 amino acids. For the CDR3, the DNA is TGTGCCAGCAGTCTTACCGACATTGAAGCTTTCTTT. Its protein is CASSLTDIEAFF.

The chain joins TRBV29-1 to TRBJ2-7; weak D call: TRBD2 (5 bases). The CDR3 totals 13 residues. V lost 7 bases and J 3 bases, leaving 16 bases between the germline ends. From germline, CDR1 is SQVTM and CDR2 ANQGSEA. For the CDR3, the DNA is TGCAGCGCTGTGAGGGCGCCCGACTACGAGCAGTACTTC. Amino acid sequence: CSAVRAPDYEQYF.

In this sample, this clonotype turned up many times. CDR3 sequence (DNA): TGTGCCAGCAGTGGGGGGTTCTCTGGAAACACCATATATTTT. This codes for CASSGGFSGNTIYF. The chain recombines TRBV7-9 with TRBJ1-3; TRBD1 is a possible D gene (5 bases). Deletions cut 6 bases from V and 0 bases from J, with 9 bases between. CDR1 is SEHNR, CDR2 FQNEAQ, per germline (reference sequence). CDR3 length equals 14 residues.

This clonotype was counted between two and nine times. The chain carries TRBV3-1 and TRBJ1-6; TRBD1 agrees at 8 bases. The germline V gene has CDR1 LGHDT and CDR2 YNNKEL (reference sequence). Losses at the gene ends were 1 base for V and 10 bases for J; bases not matched to a gene: 12. The CDR3 is made up of 17 amino acids. The CDR3 loop reads CASSQVGQGAKGSPLHF. The CDR3 DNA reads TGTGCCAGCAGCCAAGTGGGGCAGGGGGCAAAAGGATCACCCCTCCACTTT.

This clonotype has just a few counts. J is TRBJ2-3 and V is TRBV10-3, with D perhaps given as TRBD1 or TRBD2 (5 bases each). Germline CDR1 ENHRY, CDR2 SYGVKD. This CDR3 spans 16 amino acids. Trimming took 0 bases from V and 6 from J, leaving 16 bases between them. Written as DNA, the CDR3 is TGTGCCATCAGTGAGTCGAGGGACGGGTCTAGGGATACGCAGTATTTT. Its translation is CAISESRDGSRDTQYF.

This clonotype was seen only a few times. The V and J genes are TRBV11-2 and TRBJ2-1; tentatively, D is TRBD1 (5 bases). V lost 4 bases, J lost 11 bases, and 18 bases lay in between. CDR3 length equals 14 residues. Germline V gives CDR1 SGHAT, CDR2 FQNNGV. The CDR3: CASSYLQDALKQFF. For the CDR3, the DNA is TGTGCCAGCAGCTACCTACAGGACGCACTTAAGCAGTTCTTC.